Each of the 20 T cell receptor beta chains below was sequenced from the same sample in a study of T cell clusters in autoimmune cytopenias. TRB was amplified by touch-down multiplex PCR, primer pools A and B combined. TCRdb reprocessed the multiplex PCR reads and keeps a single row for each CDR3 protein, giving no DNA. In total, the table holds some 4,100 distinct CDR3 sequences. TRB amplification used 250 ng of peripheral blood genomic DNA. These data were also filed under a second study, of T cell repertoires in aging, cancer and after chemotherapy.

Input material: peripheral blood. The receptor set was obtained from a human donor in good health.

The V call is TRBV7-4, the J call TRBJ2-7; TCRdb proposes TRBD1, but this gene call is untestable without DNA. Germline V gene lookup returns CDR1 SGHVT and CDR2 SQSDAQ. The CDR3 is made up of 14 amino acids. The CDR3 loop is CASSLTGGSYEQYF.

The chain recombines TRBV6-1 with TRBJ2-3; the D call from TCRdb, TRBD2, cannot be confirmed without DNA. CDR3 size: 16 residues. Germline lookup yields CDR1 MNHNS and CDR2 SASEGT. This CDR3 is CASSEIVAGGGDTQYF.

The rearrangement links TRBV19 to TRBJ2-1; the TRBD1 assignment by TCRdb is unverifiable without DNA. The CDR3 has 14 residues. Germline loops: CDR1 LNHDA, CDR2 SQIVND (reference sequence). CDR3 in amino acids: CASTPGGGYNEQFF.

This clonotype shows up as medium-sized by frequency. J is TRBJ2-2 and V is TRBV6-6. The CDR3 spans 13 residues. Germline CDR1 reads MNHNY; CDR2 reads SVGAGI (reference sequence). The CDR3: CASSYSSPGELFF.

By frequency, this clonotype is medium-sized (0.01 to 0.1%). This chain uses TRBV5-6 with TRBJ2-3; checking the TCRdb D call of TRBD1 is not possible without DNA. Germline V gene data show CDR1 as SGHDT and CDR2 as YYEEEE. The CDR3 has 14 amino acids. Here the CDR3 reads CATPRDWGTDTQYF.

V and J are TRBV20-1 and TRBJ2-1; TCRdb gives TRBD2 as the D gene, but with no DNA this cannot be confirmed. The germline V gene encodes CDR1 DFQATT and CDR2 SNEGSKA (reference sequence). The CDR3 extends over 14 amino acids. The CDR3 region is CSAELETRGNEQFF.

The chain couples TRBV12-5 to TRBJ2-7. Germline values: CDR1 LGHNT, CDR2 FRNRAP. The CDR3 sequence is 14 residues long. The CDR3 sequence: CASGVGSGTYEQYF.

This clonotype is labeled medium-sized based on frequency. V gene TRBV29-1 combines with J gene TRBJ1-1; the D call of TRBD1 rests on TCRdb alone, since no DNA is present to check it. Germline assignment: CDR1 SQVTM and CDR2 ANQGSEA. This CDR3 is 15 amino acids long. CDR3 region: CSVSKTGTGRTEAFF. Combining the CDR3 with reference TRBV29-1 and TRBJ1-1 gives the whole variable domain SAVISQKPSRDICQRGTSLTIQCQVDSQVTMMFWYRQQPGQSLTLIATANQGSEATYESGFVIDKFPISRPNLTFSTLTVSNMSPEDSSIYLCSVSKTGTGRTEAFFGQGTRLTVV.

The chain combines TRBV10-3 with TRBJ1-1; TCRdb indicates TRBD1, and absent DNA this call remains unverified. The germline V gene encodes CDR1 ENHRY and CDR2 SYGVKD. The CDR3 contains 16 residues. This CDR3 is CAISDPGGALGTEAFF.

Considering frequency, this clonotype is medium-sized. The chain recombines TRBV6-1 with TRBJ2-5; TCRdb's assignment of TRBD2 cannot be checked, as there is no DNA. This CDR3 contains 14 residues. Germline CDR1 is MNHNS and CDR2 is SASEGT. The CDR3 protein is CASSVGRTPETQYF.

V gene TRBV20-1 combines with J gene TRBJ1-1. The CDR3 sequence is 12 residues long. Germline V gene sequence: CDR1 DFQATT, CDR2 SNEGSKA (reference sequence). CDR3: CSASVGFTEAFF.

By frequency, this clonotype registers medium-sized. The V call is TRBV5-6, the J call TRBJ2-1. CDR1 is SGHDT and CDR2 is YYEEEE in the germline V gene. The CDR3 runs 16 residues. The CDR3 here is CASSLRLSSSYNEQFF.

This clonotype is deemed medium-sized by its frequency. The genes are TRBV19 and TRBJ2-7. The CDR3 has 13 amino acids. Germline CDR1 LNHDA, CDR2 SQIVND (reference sequence). CDR3 in amino acids: CASSEVGSYEQYF.

Frequency places this clonotype as medium-sized. The J gene is TRBJ1-2, the V gene TRBV18. The germline V gene has CDR1 KGHSH and CDR2 LQKENI. The CDR3 covers 14 residues. The chain's CDR3 is CASSGQVSNYGYTF.

V usage is TRBV20-1 and J usage is TRBJ1-5; the TCRdb call, TRBD1, lacks DNA for checking. From germline, CDR1 is DFQATT and CDR2 SNEGSKA (reference sequence). The CDR3 loop spans 17 amino acids. The chain's CDR3 is CSARLRQGAQSNQPQHF.

By frequency, this clonotype registers medium-sized (0.01 to 0.1%). This chain uses TRBV30 with TRBJ2-5; the TCRdb call, TRBD2, lacks DNA for checking. Germline CDR1 GTSNPN, CDR2 SVGIG (reference sequence). CDR3 length equals 14 residues. CDR3 region: CAWGTSGAGETQYF.

The V gene is TRBV7-6, the J gene TRBJ2-7; TCRdb's D call, TRBD2, is unchecked because there is no DNA. CDR1 and CDR2 (germline): SGHVS, FNYEAQ. The CDR3 is 14 residues long. This CDR3 reads CASSLSGGDYQQYF.

This chain connects TRBV14 to TRBJ1-6. The CDR3 covers 16 residues. Germline V CDR1 and CDR2: SGHDN, FVKESK. CDR3 protein: CASSQFGSSYNSPLHF.

The V gene is TRBV12-3 or TRBV12-4, the J gene TRBJ1-5; as DNA is missing, the TRBD1 call by TCRdb cannot be tested. The CDR3 length is 14 residues. The CDR3 sequence is CASSGGGGGQPQHF.

This clonotype is medium-sized by frequency. The CDR3 spells CASSLAGRASYNEQFF. The J gene is TRBJ2-1, the V gene TRBV19; as DNA is missing, the TRBD2 call by TCRdb cannot be tested. The germline gives CDR1 LNHDA, CDR2 SQIVND (reference sequence). CDR3 length equals 16 residues.